This T cell receptor beta chain was recovered during a study of shared clonotypes between healthy human individuals. Study observations and caveats: Rarefaction indicated that sorted-subset sequencing remained incomplete although depth was large. Clonotype sharing across donors was expected to vary with sequencing depth. Clonotype sharing across several donors was observed for around 4.8% of naive CD4 clonotypes.

Germline assignment: CDR1 LGHNT and CDR2 FRNRAP. The ends were cut back, 2 bases at V and 6 bases at J, with 8 bases in the middle. The CDR3 spans 12 residues. CD8 cells regarded as naive lacked CD45RO, were positively chosen for CCR7, and omitted terminally differentiated effector memory CD45RA+ cells. Method: immunoSEQ multiplex PCR; TCRdb's copy keeps in-frame clones and lacks some. Of 2 million or so clones in the sample, just under 95% were seen once. In the case of this clone: The antigen is not known.

Input material: naive CD8+ T cells sorted from blood. The TCR originated in a man younger than 30 in good health. This rearrangement joins TRBV12-5 to TRBJ2-7; tentatively, D is TRBD1 (5 bases). This chain's CDR3 is CASGLQGPEQYF. CDR3 bases: TGTGCTAGTGGTTTGCAGGGTCCCGAGCAGTACTTC.